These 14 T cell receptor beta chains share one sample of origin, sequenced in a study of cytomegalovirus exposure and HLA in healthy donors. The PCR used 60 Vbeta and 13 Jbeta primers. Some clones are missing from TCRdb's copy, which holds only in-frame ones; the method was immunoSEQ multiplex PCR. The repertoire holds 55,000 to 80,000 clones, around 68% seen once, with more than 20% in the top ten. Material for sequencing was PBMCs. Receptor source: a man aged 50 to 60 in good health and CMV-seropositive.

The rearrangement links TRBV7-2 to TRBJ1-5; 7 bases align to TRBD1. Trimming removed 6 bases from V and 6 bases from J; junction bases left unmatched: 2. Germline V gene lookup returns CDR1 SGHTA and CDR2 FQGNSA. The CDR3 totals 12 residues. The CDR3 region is CASSDRVQPQHF. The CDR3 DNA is TGTGCCAGCAGTGACAGGGTTCAGCCCCAGCATTTT.

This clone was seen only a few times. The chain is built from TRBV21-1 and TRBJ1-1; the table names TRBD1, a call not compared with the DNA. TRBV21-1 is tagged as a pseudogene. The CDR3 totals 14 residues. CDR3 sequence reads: CASSKKGDREEAFF. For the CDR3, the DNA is TGTGCCAGCAGCAAAAAGGGGGACAGGGAAGAAGCTTTCTTT.

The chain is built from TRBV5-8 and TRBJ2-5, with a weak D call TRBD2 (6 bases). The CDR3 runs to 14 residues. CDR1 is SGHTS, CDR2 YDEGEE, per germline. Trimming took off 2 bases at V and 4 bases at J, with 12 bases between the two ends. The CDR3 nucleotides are TGTGCCAGCAGCTTTAGACTAGACGGAGAGACCCAGTACTTC. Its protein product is CASSFRLDGETQYF.

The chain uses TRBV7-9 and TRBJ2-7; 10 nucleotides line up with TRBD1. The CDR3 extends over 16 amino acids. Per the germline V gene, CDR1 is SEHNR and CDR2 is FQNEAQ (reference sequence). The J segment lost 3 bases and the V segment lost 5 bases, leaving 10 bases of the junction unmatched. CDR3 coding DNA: TGTGCCAGCAGCCCGAGGGCAGGGACAGGGGTCTACGAGCAGTACTTC. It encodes CASSPRAGTGVYEQYF.

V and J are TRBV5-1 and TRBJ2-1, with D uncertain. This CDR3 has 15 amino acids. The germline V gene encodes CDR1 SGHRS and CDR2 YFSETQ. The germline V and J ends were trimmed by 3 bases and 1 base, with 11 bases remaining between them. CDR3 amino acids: CASSSVLMSYNEQFF. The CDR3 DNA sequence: TGCGCCAGCAGCTCGGTCCTGATGTCCTACAATGAGCAGTTCTTC.

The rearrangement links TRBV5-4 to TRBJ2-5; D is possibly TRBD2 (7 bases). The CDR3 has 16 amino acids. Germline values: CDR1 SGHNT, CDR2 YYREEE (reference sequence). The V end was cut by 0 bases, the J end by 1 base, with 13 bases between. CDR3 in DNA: TGTGCCAGCAGCTTGGCACCGGGGGGCCGCCAAGAGACCCAGTACTTC. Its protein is CASSLAPGGRQETQYF.

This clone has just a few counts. CDR3 coding DNA: TGTGCCAGCAGCCGGGACATCCCTGACTATAATTCACCCCTCCACTTT. Amino acid sequence: CASSRDIPDYNSPLHF. The chain is built from TRBV5-4 and TRBJ1-6, with D perhaps matching TRBD1 (6 bases). Germline CDR1 and CDR2: SGHNT and YYREEE (reference sequence). This CDR3 spans 16 amino acids. The V gene lost 4 bases and the J gene lost 3 bases, with 14 bases spanning the gap.

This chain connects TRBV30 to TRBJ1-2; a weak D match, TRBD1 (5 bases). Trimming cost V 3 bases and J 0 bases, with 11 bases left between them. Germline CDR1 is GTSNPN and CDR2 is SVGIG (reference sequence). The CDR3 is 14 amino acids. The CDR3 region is CAWREGSPNYGYTF. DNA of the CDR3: TGTGCCTGGAGGGAGGGGAGTCCTAACTATGGCTACACCTTC. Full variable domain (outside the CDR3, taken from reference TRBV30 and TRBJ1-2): SQTIHQWPATLVQPVGSPLSLECTVEGTSNPNLYWYRQAAGRGLQLLFYSVGIGQISSEVPQNLSASRPQDRQFILSSKKLLLSDSGFYLCAWREGSPNYGYTFGSGTRLTVV.

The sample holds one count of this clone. CDR3 sequence: CASSVRGQGEEKLFF. As DNA, the CDR3 is TGTGCCAGCAGCGTTCGTGGACAGGGGGAAGAAAAACTGTTTTTT. The chain is built from TRBV9 and TRBJ1-4, with 10 bases aligning to TRBD1. Germline V gives CDR1 SGDLS, CDR2 YYNGEE. There are 15 residues in the CDR3. The trim removed 2 bases at V and 8 bases at J, leaving 6 bases unmatched.

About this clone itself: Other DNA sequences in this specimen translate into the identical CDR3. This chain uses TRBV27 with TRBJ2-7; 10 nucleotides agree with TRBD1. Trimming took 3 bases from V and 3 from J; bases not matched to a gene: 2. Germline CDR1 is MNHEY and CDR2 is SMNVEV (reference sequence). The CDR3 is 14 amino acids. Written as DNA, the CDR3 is TGTGCCAGCAGTTTTAGGACAGGGGGCTACGAGCAGTACTTC. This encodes CASSFRTGGYEQYF.

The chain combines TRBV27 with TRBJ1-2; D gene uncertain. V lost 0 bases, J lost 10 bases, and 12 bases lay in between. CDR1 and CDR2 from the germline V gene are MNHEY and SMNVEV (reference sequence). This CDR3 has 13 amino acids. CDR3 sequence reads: CASSLSRDRFYTF. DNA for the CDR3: TGTGCCAGCAGTTTATCCCGGGATCGCTTCTACACCTTC.

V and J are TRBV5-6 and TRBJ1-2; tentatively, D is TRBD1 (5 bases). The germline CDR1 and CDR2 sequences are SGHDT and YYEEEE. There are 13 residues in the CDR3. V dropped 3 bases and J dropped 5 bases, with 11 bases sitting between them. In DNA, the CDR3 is TGTGCCAGCAGCTCCGGGACTCCTTATGGCTACACCTTC. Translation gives CASSSGTPYGYTF.

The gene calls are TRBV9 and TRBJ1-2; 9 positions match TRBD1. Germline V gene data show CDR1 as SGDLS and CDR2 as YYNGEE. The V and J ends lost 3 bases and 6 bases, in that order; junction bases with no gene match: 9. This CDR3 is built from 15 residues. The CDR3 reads CASSAPGQGADGYTF. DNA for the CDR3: TGTGCCAGCAGCGCCCCGGGACAGGGTGCTGATGGCTACACCTTC.

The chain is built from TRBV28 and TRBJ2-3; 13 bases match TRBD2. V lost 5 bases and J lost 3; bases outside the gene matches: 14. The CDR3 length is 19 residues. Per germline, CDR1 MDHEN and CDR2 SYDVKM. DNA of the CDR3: TGTGCCAGCAGTACCCCTTACCCGGGACTAGCGGGACGGACAGATACGCAGTATTTT. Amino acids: CASSTPYPGLAGRTDTQYF.